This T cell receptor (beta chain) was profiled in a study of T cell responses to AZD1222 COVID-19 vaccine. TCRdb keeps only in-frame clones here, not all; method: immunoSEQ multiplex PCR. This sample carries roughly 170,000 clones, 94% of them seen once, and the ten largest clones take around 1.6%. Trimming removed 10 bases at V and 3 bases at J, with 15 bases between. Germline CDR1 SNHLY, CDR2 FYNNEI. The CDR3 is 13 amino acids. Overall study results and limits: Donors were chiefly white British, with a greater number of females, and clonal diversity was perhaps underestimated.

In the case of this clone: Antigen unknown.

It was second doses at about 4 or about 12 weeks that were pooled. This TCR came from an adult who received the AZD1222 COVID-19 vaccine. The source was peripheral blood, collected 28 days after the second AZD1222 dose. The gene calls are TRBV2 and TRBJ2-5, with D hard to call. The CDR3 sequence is CATKTREKETQYF. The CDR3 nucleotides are TGTGCCACTAAGACAAGGGAAAAAGAGACCCAGTACTTC.